These 19 T cell receptor beta chains share one sample of origin, sequenced in a study of blood T cell repertoires in COVID-19. Using immunoSEQ multiplex PCR, the repertoire was profiled, and TCRdb retains in-frame clones only, with some absent. The data show a few hundred thousand clones, with over 75% seen just once and about 10% held by the top ten. The material sequenced was peripheral blood. All receptors come from a woman in her sixties or seventies with COVID-19, enrolled during active disease.

This clone came up once. V gene TRBV19 combines with J gene TRBJ1-1, with D possibly matching TRBD1 (5 bases). Trimming removed 8 bases from V and 0 bases from J, with 7 bases in between. CDR1 is LNHDA, CDR2 SQIVND, per germline (reference sequence). The CDR3 contains 12 residues. Here the CDR3 reads CASGHMNTEAFF. CDR3 nucleotide sequence: TGTGCCAGTGGACATATGAACACTGAAGCTTTCTTT.

J is TRBJ1-5 and V is TRBV27; TRBD1 matches 9 bases. J was trimmed by 1 base and V by 6 bases; bases with no gene match: 7. The CDR3 spans 16 residues. The germline V gene encodes CDR1 MNHEY and CDR2 SMNVEV (reference sequence). The CDR3 DNA sequence: TGTGCCAGCAGACAATTACAGGGGGCAAGCAATCAGCCCCAGCATTTT. Amino acids: CASRQLQGASNQPQHF.

The rearrangement uses TRBV29-1 and TRBJ1-2; TRBD1 matches 7 bases. This CDR3 is built from 12 residues. With V trimmed by 6 bases and J by 3 bases, 4 bases remained unmatched. Germline V lookup: CDR1 SQVTM, CDR2 ANQGSEA. The CDR3 region has the DNA TGCAGCGTCCGGGACAGAGACTATGGCTACACCTTC. Protein sequence: CSVRDRDYGYTF.

This chain links TRBV28 with TRBJ1-3; tentative D call: TRBD1 (6 bases). The V gene's germline CDR1 is MDHEN and CDR2 SYDVKM. Trimming cost V 6 bases and J 0 bases, with 15 bases left between them. The CDR3 totals 16 residues. DNA of the CDR3: TGTGCCAGCAGAGAGACAGGATTCTCCTCTGGAAACACCATATATTTT. Amino acid sequence: CASRETGFSSGNTIYF.

This clone was seen a handful of times. This chain uses TRBV29-1 with TRBJ2-1; 10 nucleotides agree with TRBD2. J lost 7 bases, V lost 5 bases, and 11 bases had no gene match. The CDR3 covers 15 residues. Germline V lookup: CDR1 SQVTM, CDR2 ANQGSEA. The CDR3: CSVQSPSGSENEQFF. The CDR3 DNA sequence: TGCAGCGTTCAGTCCCCTAGCGGGAGTGAAAATGAGCAGTTCTTC.

The rearrangement uses TRBV28 and TRBJ1-6, with unresolved D. CDR3 size: 15 residues. Germline lookup yields CDR1 MDHEN and CDR2 SYDVKM. V was cut by 4 bases and J by 0 bases, with 7 bases left in between. CDR3 DNA: TGTGCCAGCAGTTCCCCGGGCTCCTATAATTCACCCCTCCACTTT. Encoded protein: CASSSPGSYNSPLHF.

The V gene is TRBV27, the J gene TRBJ2-7; 7 bases fit TRBD2. V trimming: 2 bases; J trimming: 4 bases; junction bases outside the gene matches: 5. The CDR3 spans 14 residues. The germline V gene has CDR1 MNHEY and CDR2 SMNVEV (reference sequence). CDR3 DNA sequence: TGTGCCAGCAGTTTAGCGGGAGCGGAGTACGAGCAGTACTTC. Its protein is CASSLAGAEYEQYF.

The V call is TRBV10-3, the J call TRBJ1-6, with a weak D call TRBD1 (6 bases). Trimming removed 8 bases from V and 9 bases from J, with 14 bases in between. The CDR3 is made up of 13 amino acids. The germline V gene has CDR1 ENHRY and CDR2 SYGVKD. Here the CDR3 reads CAIGGRGGSPLHF. The CDR3 DNA reads TGTGCCATCGGCGGCAGGGGTGGTTCACCCCTCCACTTT.

V is TRBV19 and J is TRBJ1-1; D uncertain. Germline-derived CDR1 and CDR2 are LNHDA and SQIVND (reference sequence). The CDR3 runs to 13 residues. V gave up 3 bases and J gave up 3 bases, with 8 bases separating them. CDR3 bases: TGTGCCAGTAGTATCGGGAAGGACACTGAAGCTTTCTTT. Translated: CASSIGKDTEAFF.

The rearrangement joins TRBV19 to TRBJ2-5; 9 bases align to TRBD1. The CDR3 is made up of 16 amino acids. Germline CDR1 LNHDA, CDR2 SQIVND (reference sequence). V gave up 4 bases and J gave up 4 bases; unmatched junction bases: 10. CDR3 loop: CASSRLWGQGGETQYF. Written as DNA, the CDR3 is TGTGCCAGTAGTAGACTCTGGGGACAGGGAGGAGAGACCCAGTACTTC.

This chain links TRBV3-1 (or the pseudogene TRBV3-2) with TRBJ2-7; TRBD1 might be the D (5 bases). The CDR3 consists of 14 residues. CDR1 is LGHDT and CDR2 is YNNKEL in the germline V gene (reference sequence). The V end lost 4 bases, the J end lost 4 bases, and 14 bases lay between the germline ends. CDR3 residues: CASSPLTVGYEQYF. The CDR3 bases are TGTGCCAGCAGCCCCCTGACAGTCGGATACGAGCAGTACTTC.

The chain carries TRBV5-1 and TRBJ2-6; TRBD1 is a possible D gene (6 bases). CDR1 is SGHRS and CDR2 is YFSETQ in the germline V gene. CDR3 length equals 16 residues. Trimming removed 4 bases at V and 2 bases at J, with 13 bases between. CDR3 amino acids: CASSTNTGTGANVLTF. The CDR3 DNA is TGCGCCAGCAGCACAAACACAGGGACTGGGGCCAACGTCCTGACTTTC. Supplemented by reference TRBV5-1 and TRBJ2-6, the full variable domain reads KAGVTQTPRYLIKTRGQQVTLSCSPISGHRSVSWYQQTPGQGLQFLFEYFSETQRNKGNFPGRFSGRQFSNSRSEMNVSTLELGDSALYLCASSTNTGTGANVLTFGAGSRLTVL.

The J gene is TRBJ1-1, the V gene TRBV6-5; a weak D match, TRBD1 (5 bases). Germline V gene sequence: CDR1 MNHEY, CDR2 SVGAGI. This CDR3 is built from 15 residues. V gave up 2 bases and J gave up 1 base, with 11 bases separating them. Written as DNA, the CDR3 is TGTGCCAGCAGTTACGGGGGGGGATGGAACACTGAAGCTTTCTTT. Amino acid sequence: CASSYGGGWNTEAFF.

This clone is a singleton in its sample. The chain combines TRBV4-2 with TRBJ1-5; TRBD1 matches 8 bases. Trimming took 3 bases from V and 0 from J; bases not matched to a gene: 1. The CDR3 is 15 amino acids. Germline assignment: CDR1 LGHNA and CDR2 YNFKEQ. CDR3 bases: TGTGCCAGCAGCCAGGGACAGGATAGCAATCAGCCCCAGCATTTT. Amino acid sequence: CASSQGQDSNQPQHF.

This chain joins TRBV3-1 (or the pseudogene TRBV3-2) and TRBJ2-7; TRBD1 matches 9 bases. Germline V CDR1 and CDR2: LGHDT, YNNKEL (reference sequence). V lost 0 bases to trimming and J lost 13 bases; unmatched junction nucleotides: 4. CDR3 length: 12 amino acids. The CDR3 coding sequence is TGTGCCAGCAGCCAAGAGGACAGGGGAACTTACTTC. Amino acids: CASSQEDRGTYF.

The chain links TRBV7-2 to TRBJ2-2; D gene ambiguous. The CDR3 contains 14 residues. Germline V CDR1 and CDR2: SGHTA, FQGNSA. V dropped 3 bases and J dropped 9 bases, with 14 bases sitting between them. The CDR3 bases are TGTGCCAGCAGCTTTACAAGTAACCTCCGGGAGCTGTTTTTT. Amino acid sequence: CASSFTSNLRELFF.

The rearrangement uses TRBV6-5 and TRBJ2-7; a possible D gene is TRBD2 (6 bases). The V and J ends lost 7 bases and 2 bases respectively, with 15 bases between them. Germline CDR1 and CDR2: MNHEY and SVGAGI. The CDR3 length is 14 residues. The CDR3 sequence is CASTTSLATYEQYF. In DNA form, the CDR3 reads TGTGCCAGCACTACTTCTCTAGCGACCTACGAGCAGTACTTC.

The chain combines TRBV30 with TRBJ1-3; 12 bases are a match to TRBD1. V lost 3 bases and J lost 3; bases outside the gene matches: 3. The germline gives CDR1 GTSNPN, CDR2 SVGIG (reference sequence). The CDR3 sequence is 15 residues long. The CDR3 nucleotides are TGTGCCTGGAGGAGGGACAGGGGGCTTGGAAACACCATATATTTT. Its protein product is CAWRRDRGLGNTIYF.

The chain is built from TRBV2 and TRBJ1-2, with 7 bases identical to TRBD1. The V gene end was trimmed by 2 bases and the J gene end by 8 bases; junction bases not matched to a gene: 5. Germline CDR1 and CDR2: SNHLY and FYNNEI. There are 13 residues in the CDR3. Here the CDR3 reads CASSERGQDGYTF. CDR3 sequence (DNA): TGTGCCAGCAGTGAAAGGGGGCAGGACGGCTACACCTTC.